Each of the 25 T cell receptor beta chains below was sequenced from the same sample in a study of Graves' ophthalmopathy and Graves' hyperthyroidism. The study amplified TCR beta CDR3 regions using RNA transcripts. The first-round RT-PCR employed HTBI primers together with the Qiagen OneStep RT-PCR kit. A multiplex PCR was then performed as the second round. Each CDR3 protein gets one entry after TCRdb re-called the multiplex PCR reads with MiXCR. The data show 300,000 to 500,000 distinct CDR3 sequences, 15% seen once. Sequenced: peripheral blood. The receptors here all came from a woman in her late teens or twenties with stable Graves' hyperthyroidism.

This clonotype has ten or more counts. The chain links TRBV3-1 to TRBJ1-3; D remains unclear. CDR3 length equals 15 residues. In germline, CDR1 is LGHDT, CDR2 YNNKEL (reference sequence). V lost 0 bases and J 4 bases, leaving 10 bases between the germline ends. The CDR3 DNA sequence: TGTGCCAGCAGCCAAGATCCTGGTTTCGGAAACACCATATATTTT. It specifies CASSQDPGFGNTIYF.

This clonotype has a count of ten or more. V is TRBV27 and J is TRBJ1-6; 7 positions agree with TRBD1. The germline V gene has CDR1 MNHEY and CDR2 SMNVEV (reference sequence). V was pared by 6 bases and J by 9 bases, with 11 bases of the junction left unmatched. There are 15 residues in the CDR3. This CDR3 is CASSPEQGLISPLHF. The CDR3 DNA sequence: TGTGCCAGCAGCCCGGAACAGGGGCTAATTTCACCCCTCCACTTT.

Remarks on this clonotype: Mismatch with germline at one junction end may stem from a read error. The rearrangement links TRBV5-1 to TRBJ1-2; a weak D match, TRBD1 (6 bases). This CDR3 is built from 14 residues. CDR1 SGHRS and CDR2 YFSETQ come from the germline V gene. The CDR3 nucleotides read TGCGCCAGCAGCTTGGGGGACACTGACTATGGCTACAGCTTC. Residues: CASSLGDTDYGYSF.

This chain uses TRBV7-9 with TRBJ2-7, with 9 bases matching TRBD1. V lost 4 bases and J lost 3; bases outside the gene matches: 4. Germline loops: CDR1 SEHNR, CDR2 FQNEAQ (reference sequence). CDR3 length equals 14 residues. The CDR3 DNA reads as TGTGCCAGCAGCTGGGGGACAGGGAACTACGAGCAGTACTTC. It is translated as CASSWGTGNYEQYF.

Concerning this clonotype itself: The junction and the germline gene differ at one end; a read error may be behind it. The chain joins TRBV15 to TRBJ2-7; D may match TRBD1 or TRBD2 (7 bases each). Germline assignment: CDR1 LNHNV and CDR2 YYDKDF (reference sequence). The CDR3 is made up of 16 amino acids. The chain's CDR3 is CATSSPGGIRGYDQYF. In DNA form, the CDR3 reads TGTGCCACCAGCAGTCCGGGGGGAATCAGGGGGTACGATCAGTACTTC.

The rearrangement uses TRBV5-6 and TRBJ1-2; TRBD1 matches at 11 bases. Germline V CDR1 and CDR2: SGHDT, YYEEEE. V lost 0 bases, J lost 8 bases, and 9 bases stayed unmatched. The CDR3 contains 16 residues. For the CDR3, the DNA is TGTGCCAGCAGCTTGGATCGGACAGGGGGCCGTTTGGGCTACACCTTC. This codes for CASSLDRTGGRLGYTF.

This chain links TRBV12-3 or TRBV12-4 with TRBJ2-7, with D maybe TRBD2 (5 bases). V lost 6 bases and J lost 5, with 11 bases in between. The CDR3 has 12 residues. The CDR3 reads CASRAAAHEQYF. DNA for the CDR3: TGTGCCAGCAGAGCGGCGGCCCACGAGCAGTACTTC.

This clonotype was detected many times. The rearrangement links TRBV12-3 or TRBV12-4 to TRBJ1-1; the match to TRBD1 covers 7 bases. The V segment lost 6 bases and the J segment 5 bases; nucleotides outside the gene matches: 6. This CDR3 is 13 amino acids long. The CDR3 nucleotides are TGTGCCAGCAGGGTTACAGGGGTGACTGAAGCTTTCTTT. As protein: CASRVTGVTEAFF.

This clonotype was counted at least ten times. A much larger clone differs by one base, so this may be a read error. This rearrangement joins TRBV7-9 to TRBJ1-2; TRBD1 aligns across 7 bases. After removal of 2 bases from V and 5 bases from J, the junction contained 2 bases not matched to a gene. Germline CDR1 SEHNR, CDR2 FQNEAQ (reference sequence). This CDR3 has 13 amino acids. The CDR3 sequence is CASSLTGEYGYTF. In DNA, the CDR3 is TGTGCCAGCAGCTTAACAGGGGAGTATGGCTACACCTTC.

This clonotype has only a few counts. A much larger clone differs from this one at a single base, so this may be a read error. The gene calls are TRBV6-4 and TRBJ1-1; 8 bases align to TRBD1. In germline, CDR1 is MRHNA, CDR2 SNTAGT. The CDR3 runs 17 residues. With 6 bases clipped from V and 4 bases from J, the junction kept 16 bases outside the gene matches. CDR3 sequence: CASSPRDRNPHTTEAFF. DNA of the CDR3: TGTGCCAGCAGCCCCCGGGACAGGAACCCCCATACCACTGAAGCTTTCTTT.

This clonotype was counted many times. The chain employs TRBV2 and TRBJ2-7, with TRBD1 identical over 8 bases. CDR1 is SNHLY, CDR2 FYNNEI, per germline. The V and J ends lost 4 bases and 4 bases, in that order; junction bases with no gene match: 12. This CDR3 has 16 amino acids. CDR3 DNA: TGTGCCAGCAGTGCAAGGGACAGGCGGTTCGTTTACGAGCAGTACTTC. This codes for CASSARDRRFVYEQYF.

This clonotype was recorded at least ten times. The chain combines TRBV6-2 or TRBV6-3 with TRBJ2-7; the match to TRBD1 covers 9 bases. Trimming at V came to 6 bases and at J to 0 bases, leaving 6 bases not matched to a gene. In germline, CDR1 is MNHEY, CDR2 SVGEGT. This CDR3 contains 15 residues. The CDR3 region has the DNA TGTGCCAGCAGGGACCGGGACAGGGACTCCTACGAGCAGTACTTC. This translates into CASRDRDRDSYEQYF.

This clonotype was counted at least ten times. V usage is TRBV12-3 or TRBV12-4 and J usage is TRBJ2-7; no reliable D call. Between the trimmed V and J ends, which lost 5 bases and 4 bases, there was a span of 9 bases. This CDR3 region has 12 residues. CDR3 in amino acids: CASSPQAYEQYF. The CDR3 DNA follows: TGTGCCAGCAGTCCCCAGGCTTACGAGCAGTACTTC.

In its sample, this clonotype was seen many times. CDR3 residues: CASSMFPTGRSYEQYF. The CDR3 DNA reads TGTGCCAGTAGTATGTTCCCCACAGGGAGGTCCTACGAGCAGTACTTC. This chain uses TRBV19 with TRBJ2-7; D tentatively reads TRBD1 or TRBD2 (6 bases each). Per germline, CDR1 LNHDA and CDR2 SQIVND (reference sequence). This CDR3 is built from 16 residues. With 3 bases removed from V and 1 base from J, the gap between germline ends came to 16 bases.

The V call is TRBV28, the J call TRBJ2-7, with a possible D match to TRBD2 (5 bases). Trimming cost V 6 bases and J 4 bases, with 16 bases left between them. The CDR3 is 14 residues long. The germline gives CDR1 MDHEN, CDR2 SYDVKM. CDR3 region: CASRSGGPMYEQYF. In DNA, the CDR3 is TGTGCCAGCAGATCGGGCGGGCCTATGTACGAGCAGTACTTC.

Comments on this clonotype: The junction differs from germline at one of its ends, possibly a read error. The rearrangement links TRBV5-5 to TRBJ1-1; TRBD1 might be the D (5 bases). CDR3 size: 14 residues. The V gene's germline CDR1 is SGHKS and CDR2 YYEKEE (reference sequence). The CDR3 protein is CASILVRGNTEAFF. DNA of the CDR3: TGTGCCAGCATCTTGGTTAGGGGGAACACTGAAGCTTTCTTT. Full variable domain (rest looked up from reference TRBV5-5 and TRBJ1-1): DAGVTQSPTHLIKTRGQQVTLRCSPISGHKSVSWYQQVLGQGPQFIFQYYEKEERGRGNFPDRFSARQFPNYSSELNVNALLLGDSALYLCASILVRGNTEAFFGQGTRLTVV.

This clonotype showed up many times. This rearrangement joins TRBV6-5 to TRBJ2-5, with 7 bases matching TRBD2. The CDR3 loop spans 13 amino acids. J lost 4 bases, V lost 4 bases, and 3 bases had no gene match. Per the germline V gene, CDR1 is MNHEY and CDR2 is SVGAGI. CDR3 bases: TGTGCCAGCAGTTTAAGGGAGGGAGAGACCCAGTACTTC. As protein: CASSLREGETQYF.

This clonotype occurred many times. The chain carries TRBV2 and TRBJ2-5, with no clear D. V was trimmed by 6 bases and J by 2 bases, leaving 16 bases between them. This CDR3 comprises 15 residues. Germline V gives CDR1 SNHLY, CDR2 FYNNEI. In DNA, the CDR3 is TGTGCCAGCAGCCCCTGGCCGAAAGGACAAGAGACCCAGTACTTC. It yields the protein CASSPWPKGQETQYF.

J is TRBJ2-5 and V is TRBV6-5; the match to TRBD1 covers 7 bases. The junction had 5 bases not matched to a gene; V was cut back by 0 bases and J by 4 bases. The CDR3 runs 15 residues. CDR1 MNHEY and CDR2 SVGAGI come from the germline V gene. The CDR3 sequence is CASSYSIRGLETQYF. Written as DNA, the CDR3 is TGTGCCAGCAGTTACTCGATAAGGGGGCTAGAGACCCAGTACTTC.

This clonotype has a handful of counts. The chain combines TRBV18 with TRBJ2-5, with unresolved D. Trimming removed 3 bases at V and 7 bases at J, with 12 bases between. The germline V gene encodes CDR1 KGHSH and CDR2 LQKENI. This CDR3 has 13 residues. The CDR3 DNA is TGTGCCAGCTCACCTGAGGCGGTAGGGACCCAGTACTTC. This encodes CASSPEAVGTQYF.

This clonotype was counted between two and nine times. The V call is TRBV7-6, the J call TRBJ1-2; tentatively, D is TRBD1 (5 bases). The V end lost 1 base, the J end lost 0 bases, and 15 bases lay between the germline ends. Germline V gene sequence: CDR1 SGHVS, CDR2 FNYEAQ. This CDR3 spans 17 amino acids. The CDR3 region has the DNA TGTGCCAGCAGCTTAGGATATAGGGGAAGTTCTAACTATGGCTACACCTTC. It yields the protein CASSLGYRGSSNYGYTF.

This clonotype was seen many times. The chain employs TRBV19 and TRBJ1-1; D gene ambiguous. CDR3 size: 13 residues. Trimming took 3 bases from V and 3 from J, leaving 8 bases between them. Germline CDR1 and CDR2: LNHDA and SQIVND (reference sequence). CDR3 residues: CASSISRDTEAFF. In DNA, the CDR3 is TGTGCCAGTAGTATTAGTCGAGACACTGAAGCTTTCTTT.

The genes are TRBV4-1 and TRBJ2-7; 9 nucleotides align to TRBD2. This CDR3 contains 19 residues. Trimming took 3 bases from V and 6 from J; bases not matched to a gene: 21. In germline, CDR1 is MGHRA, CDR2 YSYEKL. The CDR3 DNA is TGCGCCAGCAGCCAGTTCGCCCTAATTCCTAGCGGGACCCCCCGCGAGCAGTACTTC. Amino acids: CASSQFALIPSGTPREQYF.

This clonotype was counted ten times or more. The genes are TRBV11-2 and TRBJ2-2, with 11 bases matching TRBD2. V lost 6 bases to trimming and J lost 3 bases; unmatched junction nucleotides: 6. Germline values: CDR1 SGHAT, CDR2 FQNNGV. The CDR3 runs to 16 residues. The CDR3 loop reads CASRSLAGGHTGELFF. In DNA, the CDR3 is TGTGCCAGCAGATCTCTAGCGGGGGGACACACCGGGGAGCTGTTTTTT.

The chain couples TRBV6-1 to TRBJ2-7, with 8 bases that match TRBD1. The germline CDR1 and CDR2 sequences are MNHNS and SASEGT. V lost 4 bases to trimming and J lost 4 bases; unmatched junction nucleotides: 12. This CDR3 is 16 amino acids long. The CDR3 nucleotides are TGTGCCAGCAGTGGCTACGGAAGGACAGGGTCGTACGAGCAGTACTTC. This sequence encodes CASSGYGRTGSYEQYF.